This T cell receptor beta chain was recovered during a study of CD8 T cells in Susac syndrome. Reverse transcription of roughly 0.5 to 1 ug RNA used random hexamers. Amplification of TCR beta CDR3 spanned 54 Vbeta and 13 Jbeta via immunoSEQ multiplex PCR. Using its own MiXCR run on the immunoSEQ multiplex PCR reads, TCRdb lists one record per CDR3 protein. The profile shows more than 150,000 distinct CDR3 sequences, 90% to 95% of them singletons. Blood CD8+ and CD4+ T cells underwent high-throughput TCR beta sequencing. TEMRA cells were FACS-enriched, unlike CD8+ and CD4+ T cells, which were negatively isolated. V lost 3 bases to trimming and J lost 0 bases; unmatched junction nucleotides: 7. The germline V gene encodes CDR1 KGHSH and CDR2 LQKENI. This CDR3 is built from 16 residues.

The clonotype comes from a human donor with Susac syndrome. The chain links TRBV18 to TRBJ1-2; 7 bases are a match to TRBD1. The sequenced material came from CD4+ T cells from PBMCs. CDR3 in DNA: TGTGCCAGCTCACCTCTGCCCCAGGGGGCTAACTATGGCTACACCTTC. This sequence encodes CASSPLPQGANYGYTF.